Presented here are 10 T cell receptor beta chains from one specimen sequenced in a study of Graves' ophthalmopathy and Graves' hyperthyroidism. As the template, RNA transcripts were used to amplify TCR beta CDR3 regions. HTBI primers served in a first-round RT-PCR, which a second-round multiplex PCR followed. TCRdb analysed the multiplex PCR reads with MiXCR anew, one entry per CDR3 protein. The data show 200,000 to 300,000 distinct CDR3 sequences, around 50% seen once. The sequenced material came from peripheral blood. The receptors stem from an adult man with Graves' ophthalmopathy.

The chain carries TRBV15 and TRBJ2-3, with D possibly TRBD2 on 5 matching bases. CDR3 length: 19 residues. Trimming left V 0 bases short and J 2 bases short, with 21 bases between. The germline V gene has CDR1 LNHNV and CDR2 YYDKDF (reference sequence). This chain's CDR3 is CATSRDVGESVVVTDTQYF. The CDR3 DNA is TGTGCCACCAGCAGAGATGTCGGGGAATCGGTGGTTGTCACAGATACGCAGTATTTT.

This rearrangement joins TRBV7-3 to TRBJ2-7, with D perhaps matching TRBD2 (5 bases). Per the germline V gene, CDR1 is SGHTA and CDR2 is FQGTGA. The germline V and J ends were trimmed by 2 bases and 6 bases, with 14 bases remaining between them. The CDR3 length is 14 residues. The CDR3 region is CASSLEGGVGEQYF. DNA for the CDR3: TGTGCCAGCAGCTTAGAGGGCGGTGTCGGCGAGCAGTACTTC.

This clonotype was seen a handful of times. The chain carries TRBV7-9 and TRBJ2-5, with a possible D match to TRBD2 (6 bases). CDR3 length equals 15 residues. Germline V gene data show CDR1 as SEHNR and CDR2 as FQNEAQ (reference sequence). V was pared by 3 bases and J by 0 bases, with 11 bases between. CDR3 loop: CASSFSEGHQETQYF. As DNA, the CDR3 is TGTGCCAGCAGCTTTTCGGAGGGCCACCAAGAGACCCAGTACTTC.

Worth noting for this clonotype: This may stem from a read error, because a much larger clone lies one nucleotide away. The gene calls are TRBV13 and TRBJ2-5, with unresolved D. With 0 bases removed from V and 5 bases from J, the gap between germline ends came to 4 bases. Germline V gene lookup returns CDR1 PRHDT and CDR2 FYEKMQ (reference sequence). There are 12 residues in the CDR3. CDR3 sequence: CASSLGWETQYF. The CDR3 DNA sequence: TGTGCCAGCAGCTTAGGTTGGGAGACCCAGTACTTC.

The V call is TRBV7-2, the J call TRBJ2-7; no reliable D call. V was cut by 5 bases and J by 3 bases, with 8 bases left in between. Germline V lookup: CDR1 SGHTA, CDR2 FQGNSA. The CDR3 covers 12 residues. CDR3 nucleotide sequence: TGTGCCAGCAGCCCATATGGCTACGAGCAGTACTTC. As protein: CASSPYGYEQYF.

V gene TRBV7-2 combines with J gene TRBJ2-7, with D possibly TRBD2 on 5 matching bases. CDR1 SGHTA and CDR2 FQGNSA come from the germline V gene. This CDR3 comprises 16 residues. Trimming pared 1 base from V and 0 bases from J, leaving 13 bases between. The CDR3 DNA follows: TGTGCCAGCAGCTTAGTGGGAGTGGATAGCTCCTACGAGCAGTACTTC. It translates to CASSLVGVDSSYEQYF.

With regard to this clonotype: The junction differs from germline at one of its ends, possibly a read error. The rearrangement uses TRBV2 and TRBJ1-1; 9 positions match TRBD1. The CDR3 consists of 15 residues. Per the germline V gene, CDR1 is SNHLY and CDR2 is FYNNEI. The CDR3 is CASSHTDRGNTEAFF. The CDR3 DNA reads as TGCGCCAGCAGCCACACGGACAGGGGGAACACTGAAGCTTTCTTT.

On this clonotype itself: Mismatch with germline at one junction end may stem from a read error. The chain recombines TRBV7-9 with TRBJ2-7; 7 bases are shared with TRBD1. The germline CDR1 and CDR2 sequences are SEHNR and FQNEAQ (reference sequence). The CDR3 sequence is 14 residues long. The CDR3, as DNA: TGTGCCAGCCTTGGGCAGGGGGTCTCCAACGAGCAGTACTTC. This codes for CASLGQGVSNEQYF.

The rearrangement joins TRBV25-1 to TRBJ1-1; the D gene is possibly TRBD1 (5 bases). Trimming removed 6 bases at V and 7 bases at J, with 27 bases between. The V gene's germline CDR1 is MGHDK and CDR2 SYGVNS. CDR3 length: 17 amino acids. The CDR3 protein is CASSEGTPRPGQNEAFF. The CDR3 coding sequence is TGTGCCAGCAGCGAGGGGACCCCCAGGCCGGGGCAGAATGAAGCTTTCTTT.

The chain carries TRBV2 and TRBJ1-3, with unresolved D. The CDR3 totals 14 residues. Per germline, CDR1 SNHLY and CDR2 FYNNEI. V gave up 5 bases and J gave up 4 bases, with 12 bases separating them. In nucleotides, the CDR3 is TGTGCCAGCAGTCAGGATTGGGCCGGAAACACCATATATTTT. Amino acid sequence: CASSQDWAGNTIYF. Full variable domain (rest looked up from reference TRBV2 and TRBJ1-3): EPEVTQTPSHQVTQMGQEVILRCVPISNHLYFYWYRQILGQKVEFLVSFYNNEISEKSEIFDDQFSVERPDGSNFTLKIRSTKLEDSAMYFCASSQDWAGNTIYFGEGSWLTVV.